These 13 T cell receptor beta chains were all obtained from the same sample, sequenced in a study of blood T cell repertoires in COVID-19. TCRdb's copy holds only in-frame clones and misses some; the assay was immunoSEQ multiplex PCR. Here the sample spans roughly 220,000 clones, approximately 92% being singletons. Sequenced sample: PBMCs or T cells enriched from blood (not recorded which). Receptors originate from a woman under 30 in a cohort exposed to, infected with or recovered from COVID-19 (not recorded which).

The chain is built from TRBV4-2 and TRBJ2-7; TRBD1 might be the D (5 bases). Germline CDR1 LGHNA, CDR2 YNFKEQ. V was cut by 0 bases and J by 2 bases, with 8 bases left in between. The CDR3 length is 14 residues. The CDR3 protein is CASSQDVTAYEQYF. CDR3 DNA sequence: TGTGCCAGCAGCCAAGACGTGACAGCCTACGAGCAGTACTTC.

The chain is built from TRBV4-2 and TRBJ2-3; 8 bases align to TRBD2. Germline CDR1 and CDR2: LGHNA and YNFKEQ. The V segment lost 5 bases and the J segment 3 bases; nucleotides outside the gene matches: 7. The CDR3 is made up of 15 amino acids. DNA of the CDR3: TGTGCCAGCAGCTCCGGGGGGGTCGTGACAGATACGCAGTATTTT. This translates into CASSSGGVVTDTQYF.

With respect to this clone: This same CDR3 is encoded by further DNA sequences in the sample. The CDR3 nucleotides are TGTGCCAGCAGCTTAGGAACAAACTATGGCTACACCTTC. It codes for CASSLGTNYGYTF. This chain connects TRBV7-9 to TRBJ1-2, with D hard to call. The germline V and J ends were trimmed by 1 base and 2 bases, with 5 bases remaining between them. The CDR3 is 13 amino acids. Germline V CDR1 and CDR2: SEHNR, FQNEAQ (reference sequence).

The CDR3 nucleotides are TGTGCCAGCACCCAAGGGGGCAGTCTACGCTACACCTTC. It encodes CASTQGGSLRYTF. The genes are TRBV12-3 or TRBV12-4 and TRBJ1-2, with 7 bases matching TRBD1. The V segment lost 7 bases and the J segment 9 bases; nucleotides outside the gene matches: 11. The CDR3 contains 13 residues.

The chain is built from TRBV5-1 and TRBJ1-1; the match to TRBD1 covers 8 bases. Trimming at V came to 0 bases and at J to 0 bases, leaving 7 bases not matched to a gene. The CDR3 extends over 17 amino acids. Germline CDR1 SGHRS, CDR2 YFSETQ. The CDR3 DNA sequence: TGCGCCAGCAGCTTGGGACAGGGGAGTCGGATGAACACTGAAGCTTTCTTT. Translating gives CASSLGQGSRMNTEAFF. The entire variable domain, with the rest obtained from reference TRBV5-1 and TRBJ1-1, is as follows: KAGVTQTPRYLIKTRGQQVTLSCSPISGHRSVSWYQQTPGQGLQFLFEYFSETQRNKGNFPGRFSGRQFSNSRSEMNVSTLELGDSALYLCASSLGQGSRMNTEAFFGQGTRLTVV.

V and J are TRBV7-9 and TRBJ1-6, with TRBD1 as a possible D gene (5 bases). The V end lost 2 bases, the J end lost 6 bases, and 8 bases lay between the germline ends. This CDR3 has 14 residues. Per the germline V gene, CDR1 is SEHNR and CDR2 is FQNEAQ (reference sequence). As DNA, the CDR3 is TGTGCCAGCAGCTTACAGGGTAGTAATTCACCCCTCCACTTT. Encoded protein: CASSLQGSNSPLHF.

CDR3 amino acids: CASSLGVAGVYEQYF. The CDR3 nucleotides are TGTGCCAGCAGCTTAGGGGTAGCGGGGGTCTACGAGCAGTACTTC. This chain links TRBV7-8 with TRBJ2-7; 9 nucleotides agree with TRBD2. V shed 1 base, J shed 3 bases, and the junction held 4 bases outside the gene matches. This CDR3 comprises 15 residues. Germline assignment: CDR1 SGHVS and CDR2 FQNEAQ.

V and J are TRBV18 and TRBJ1-3, with D tentatively TRBD1 (6 bases). The germline CDR1 and CDR2 sequences are KGHSH and LQKENI. The V gene lost 1 base and the J gene lost 4 bases, with 11 bases spanning the gap. The CDR3 runs to 15 residues. The CDR3 DNA reads as TGTGCCAGCTCACCACGCGCGGGGGCCGGAAACACCATATATTTT. Its protein product is CASSPRAGAGNTIYF.

V is TRBV18 and J is TRBJ2-3; 11 nucleotides line up with TRBD2. The V segment lost 4 bases and the J segment 3 bases; nucleotides outside the gene matches: 3. The CDR3 extends over 15 amino acids. In germline, CDR1 is KGHSH, CDR2 LQKENI. This chain's CDR3 is CASSLAGGLTDTQYF. The CDR3, as DNA: TGTGCCAGCTCACTAGCGGGGGGGCTGACAGATACGCAGTATTTT.

CDR3 bases: TGTGCCAGCAGTTTAGGTAGTGGCTACACCTTC. It translates to CASSLGSGYTF. The chain employs TRBV28 and TRBJ1-2; D gene unclear. CDR1 is MDHEN, CDR2 SYDVKM, per germline. V lost 2 bases and J lost 7, with 5 bases in between. The CDR3 length is 11 residues.

The chain has TRBV28 and TRBJ2-5; 10 bases are shared with TRBD2. Germline V lookup: CDR1 MDHEN, CDR2 SYDVKM. This CDR3 spans 14 amino acids. With 7 bases clipped from V and 3 bases from J, the junction kept 5 bases outside the gene matches. CDR3 protein: CASKTSGLKETQYF. CDR3 nucleotide sequence: TGTGCCAGCAAGACTAGCGGGCTTAAAGAGACCCAGTACTTC.

The chain recombines TRBV25-1 with TRBJ1-3, with D unclear. CDR1 is MGHDK, CDR2 SYGVNS, per germline. V was trimmed by 3 bases and J by 0 bases, leaving 9 bases between them. The CDR3 sequence is 15 residues long. CDR3 nucleotide sequence: TGTGCCAGCAGTGAGATAGAGCGCTCTGGAAACACCATATATTTT. Residues: CASSEIERSGNTIYF.

This clone was seen just once. The rearrangement uses TRBV15 and TRBJ1-6; possible D gene TRBD1, 6 bases. The V gene lost 6 bases and the J gene lost 6 bases, with 15 bases spanning the gap. CDR3 length equals 15 residues. Germline V gives CDR1 LNHNV, CDR2 YYDKDF (reference sequence). CDR3 nucleotide sequence: TGTGCCACCAGAACCGGGACACCTATTAATTCACCCCTCCACTTT. As protein: CATRTGTPINSPLHF.